These 29 T cell receptor beta chains were sequenced from one sample in a study of technical replicates of blood from a handful of donors. Some clones are missing from TCRdb's copy, which holds only in-frame ones; the method was immunoSEQ multiplex PCR. The sample contains 55,000 to 75,000 clones, approximately 93% of which appear only once. The sequenced sample was T cells isolated from PBMCs. The receptors were gathered from a human donor in good health.

This clone was picked up a small number of times. The chain recombines TRBV9 with TRBJ2-3; TRBD2 matches 10 bases. The J segment lost 1 base and the V segment lost 4 bases, leaving 3 bases of the junction unmatched. This CDR3 is built from 15 residues. Germline V gene data show CDR1 as SGDLS and CDR2 as YYNGEE. The DNA of the CDR3 is TGTGCCAGCAGCCCCGGGACTAGCGGCACAGATACGCAGTATTTT. Protein: CASSPGTSGTDTQYF. Combining the CDR3 with reference TRBV9 and TRBJ2-3 gives the whole variable domain DSGVTQTPKHLITATGQRVTLRCSPRSGDLSVYWYQQSLDQGLQFLIQYYNGEERAKGNILERFSAQQFPDLHSELNLSSLELGDSALYFCASSPGTSGTDTQYFGPGTRLTVL.

This clone came up once. CDR3 nucleotide sequence: TGTGCCAGCAGTGAAGACAGGGTAGGGACTGAAGCTTTCTTT. The encoded protein is CASSEDRVGTEAFF. J is TRBJ1-1 and V is TRBV6-1, with D possibly being TRBD1 (6 bases). The CDR3 loop spans 14 amino acids. Trimming cost V 1 base and J 5 bases, with 11 bases left between them. The germline V gene encodes CDR1 MNHNS and CDR2 SASEGT.

V gene TRBV6-5 combines with J gene TRBJ2-2, with 9 bases that match TRBD2. CDR3 length: 15 residues. Germline loops: CDR1 MNHEY, CDR2 SVGAGI. V shed 11 bases, J shed 6 bases, and the junction held 13 bases outside the gene matches. The CDR3 spells CASYRLAGWAGELFF. CDR3 nucleotide sequence: TGTGCCTCTTATCGCCTAGCGGGATGGGCCGGGGAGCTGTTTTTT.

The chain joins TRBV5-4 to TRBJ2-3; 13 bases align to TRBD2. The CDR3 totals 15 residues. Germline-derived CDR1 and CDR2 are SGHNT and YYREEE (reference sequence). Germline trimming cut 5 bases from V and 5 bases from J; bases unmatched to any gene: 5. DNA of the CDR3: TGTGCCAGCAGACGGACTAGCGGGAGAGTAGATACGCAGTATTTT. It codes for CASRRTSGRVDTQYF. Full variable domain (remainder filled in from reference TRBV5-4 and TRBJ2-3): ETGVTQSPTHLIKTRGQQVTLRCSSQSGHNTVSWYQQALGQGPQFIFQYYREEENGRGNFPPRFSGLQFPNYSSELNVNALELDDSALYLCASRRTSGRVDTQYFGPGTRLTVL.

The chain links TRBV18 to TRBJ2-7; D is unresolved. Germline values: CDR1 KGHSH, CDR2 LQKENI. V lost 3 bases to trimming and J lost 1 base, with 10 bases between them. There are 14 residues in the CDR3. The DNA of the CDR3 is TGTGCCAGCTCACCGACTGCCGTATCCTACGAGCAGTACTTC. Translated, it gives CASSPTAVSYEQYF.

The chain couples TRBV5-4 to TRBJ2-7; D is unresolved. V was pared by 1 base and J by 3 bases, with 8 bases between. Germline V gene sequence: CDR1 SGHNT, CDR2 YYREEE (reference sequence). The length of the CDR3 is 13 residues. CDR3 DNA sequence: TGTGCCAGCAGCTTGACTCCACTCTACGAGCAGTACTTC. Amino acid sequence: CASSLTPLYEQYF.

The CDR3 reads CASSLVFRDRRMNTEAFF. CDR3 nucleotide sequence: TGTGCCAGCAGCTTAGTATTCAGGGATCGACGGATGAACACTGAAGCTTTCTTT. The chain combines TRBV11-2 with TRBJ1-1; D is perhaps TRBD1 (5 bases). Germline V gene sequence: CDR1 SGHAT, CDR2 FQNNGV. This CDR3 has 18 amino acids. Trimming took off 1 base at V and 0 bases at J, with 18 bases between the two ends.

The V call is TRBV7-9, the J call TRBJ2-1, with TRBD2 matching over 7 bases. CDR1 and CDR2 (germline): SEHNR, FQNEAQ (reference sequence). With V trimmed by 5 bases and J by 9 bases, 19 bases remained unmatched. CDR3 length: 17 residues. The CDR3 DNA reads TGTGCCAGCAGCCTGGTGGTCGTGGCGGGAGATGTTAGTGAGCAGTTCTTC. This sequence encodes CASSLVVVAGDVSEQFF.

DNA for the CDR3: TGTGCCAGTACCCCCGGGGGGTGGAACACCGGGGAGCTGTTTTTT. Translated, it gives CASTPGGWNTGELFF. The V call is TRBV19, the J call TRBJ2-2, with 7 bases matching TRBD2. V dropped 7 bases and J dropped 1; count of bases not matched to a gene: 6. This CDR3 contains 15 residues. CDR1 is LNHDA, CDR2 SQIVND, per germline (reference sequence).

The chain is built from TRBV7-2 and TRBJ1-1; D remains ambiguous. The CDR3 runs 13 residues. From germline, CDR1 is SGHTA and CDR2 FQGNSA. V lost 8 bases, J lost 3 bases, and 13 bases lay in between. CDR3 nucleotides: TGTGCCAGCCTACTAGAAGGATACACTGAAGCTTTCTTT. It encodes CASLLEGYTEAFF.

The chain employs TRBV5-1 and TRBJ1-5; D remains unclear. Germline V gene data show CDR1 as SGHRS and CDR2 as YFSETQ. This CDR3 has 14 residues. Trimming removed 2 bases from V and 5 bases from J, with 11 bases in between. The CDR3 sequence: CASSFTGFDQPQHF. CDR3 bases: TGCGCCAGCAGCTTCACGGGGTTTGATCAGCCCCAGCATTTT.

The V call is TRBV29-1, the J call TRBJ1-1; no clear D. Deletions cut 4 bases from V and 0 bases from J, with 3 bases between. The length of the CDR3 is 11 residues. Germline assignment: CDR1 SQVTM and CDR2 ANQGSEA. CDR3 bases: TGCAGCGTTGGGCTGAACACTGAAGCTTTCTTT. Encoded protein: CSVGLNTEAFF.

J is TRBJ2-2 and V is TRBV5-8, with D unclear. Deletions cut 4 bases from V and 7 bases from J, with 20 bases between. The CDR3 is made up of 16 amino acids. Germline V lookup: CDR1 SGHTS, CDR2 YDEGEE. CDR3 in amino acids: CASSPGEYSAGGELFF. The CDR3 region has the DNA TGTGCCAGCAGCCCTGGAGAGTATTCGGCCGGCGGGGAGCTGTTTTTT.

The chain uses TRBV6-1 and TRBJ1-5; 7 bases map to TRBD1. The CDR3 totals 15 residues. The V segment lost 2 bases and the J segment 4 bases; nucleotides outside the gene matches: 5. Germline V gene sequence: CDR1 MNHNS, CDR2 SASEGT. The CDR3 spells CASSEIDRVNQPQHF. In DNA, the CDR3 is TGTGCCAGCAGTGAAATAGACAGGGTGAATCAGCCCCAGCATTTT.

The chain is built from TRBV28 and TRBJ1-5; D unresolved. Trimming shortened V by 2 bases and J by 6 bases, and 14 bases separated the two germline ends. The CDR3 runs 15 residues. From germline, CDR1 is MDHEN and CDR2 SYDVKM. CDR3 sequence (DNA): TGTGCCAGCAGTTTAGAGAGGTCATTGACTCAGCCCCAGCATTTT. Translated: CASSLERSLTQPQHF.

The V call is TRBV4-3, the J call TRBJ2-3; D is uncertain. The germline gives CDR1 LGHNA, CDR2 YSLEER. Trimming shortened V by 4 bases and J by 7 bases, and 12 bases separated the two germline ends. The CDR3 sequence is 13 residues long. CDR3 bases: TGCGCCAGCAGCCCGTCCCCGCTATATACGCAGTATTTT. Protein product: CASSPSPLYTQYF.

This chain connects TRBV9 to TRBJ2-7, with D perhaps matching TRBD2 (6 bases). The V end lost 3 bases, the J end lost 3 bases, and 13 bases lay between the germline ends. The germline CDR1 and CDR2 sequences are SGDLS and YYNGEE. This CDR3 comprises 14 residues. The CDR3 region has the DNA TGTGCCAGCAGCGCTCAGGGAGGCGGCTACGAGCAGTACTTC. This translates into CASSAQGGGYEQYF.

The V call is TRBV5-4, the J call TRBJ2-2; 7 bases map to TRBD1. The germline V gene has CDR1 SGHNT and CDR2 YYREEE (reference sequence). This CDR3 has 11 amino acids. Trimming removed 8 bases from V and 6 bases from J; junction bases left unmatched: 1. The CDR3 protein is CASQGAGELFF. The CDR3 DNA reads TGTGCCAGTCAGGGGGCCGGGGAGCTGTTTTTT.

The chain has TRBV19 and TRBJ1-2, with unresolved D. V gave up 7 bases and J gave up 7 bases, with 16 bases separating them. Germline values: CDR1 LNHDA, CDR2 SQIVND (reference sequence). The CDR3 contains 13 residues. The CDR3 protein is CASNPGLLGGYTF. The CDR3 DNA follows: TGTGCCAGTAACCCGGGTTTGCTCGGTGGCTACACCTTC.

The chain combines TRBV9 with TRBJ1-3, with D maybe TRBD1 (6 bases). In germline, CDR1 is SGDLS, CDR2 YYNGEE. CDR3 size: 15 residues. V was cut by 3 bases and J by 2 bases, with 12 bases left in between. The CDR3 nucleotides are TGTGCCAGCAGCGGAATACAGGGTGCTGGAAACACCATATATTTT. Protein sequence: CASSGIQGAGNTIYF.

This clone was seen just once. The chain carries TRBV29-1 and TRBJ2-7; weak D call: TRBD2 (7 bases). This CDR3 region has 16 residues. Between the trimmed V and J ends, which lost 5 bases and 4 bases, there was a span of 24 bases. Germline CDR1 and CDR2: SQVTM and ANQGSEA. CDR3 DNA sequence: TGCAGCGTTATCCCGGTGGAGCGGGGACACCCATACGAGCAGTACTTC. Its translation: CSVIPVERGHPYEQYF.

In this sample, this clone turned up once. V is TRBV6-5 and J is TRBJ2-3; TRBD1 matches 7 bases. Germline V CDR1 and CDR2: MNHEY, SVGAGI. The J segment lost 6 bases and the V segment lost 0 bases, leaving 3 bases of the junction unmatched. This CDR3 region has 14 residues. Here the CDR3 DNA reads TGTGCCAGCAGTTACTCGAAGGGGGCCGATACGCAGTATTTT. Amino acid sequence: CASSYSKGADTQYF.

The DNA of the CDR3 is TGTGCCAGCAGTTATCAGGGGGTCGGGGGCTACGAGCAGTACTTC. Encoded protein: CASSYQGVGGYEQYF. The chain combines TRBV6-5 with TRBJ2-7; D is possibly TRBD1 (7 bases). CDR1 is MNHEY, CDR2 SVGAGI, per germline. The CDR3 loop spans 15 amino acids. Deletions cut 3 bases from V and 3 bases from J, with 15 bases between.

This chain uses TRBV7-2 with TRBJ2-5; TRBD1 agrees at 7 bases. CDR1 SGHTA and CDR2 FQGNSA come from the germline V gene. The CDR3 loop spans 16 amino acids. V trimming: 6 bases; J trimming: 0 bases; junction bases outside the gene matches: 10. CDR3 coding DNA: TGTGCCAGCAGTCCCAATTCCGGGACAGACCAAGAGACCCAGTACTTC. Its translation is CASSPNSGTDQETQYF. Supplemented by reference TRBV7-2 and TRBJ2-5, the full variable domain reads GAGVSQSPSNKVTEKGKDVELRCDPISGHTALYWYRQSLGQGLEFLIYFQGNSAPDKSGLPSDRFSAERTGGSVSTLTIQRTQQEDSAVYLCASSPNSGTDQETQYFGPGTRLLVL.

The V and J genes are TRBV6-5 and TRBJ2-7, with TRBD2 matching over 7 bases. Per germline, CDR1 MNHEY and CDR2 SVGAGI. The CDR3 is 14 amino acids. Trimming removed 5 bases from V and 2 bases from J; junction bases left unmatched: 6. The CDR3, as DNA: TGTGCCAGCAGTGGCAGCGGGATTCCCTACGAGCAGTACTTC. Protein: CASSGSGIPYEQYF.

The rearrangement links TRBV5-1 to TRBJ2-2, with 8 bases aligning to TRBD2. Germline V gene data show CDR1 as SGHRS and CDR2 as YFSETQ. V lost 4 bases to trimming and J lost 4 bases; unmatched junction nucleotides: 3. CDR3 length: 14 residues. The CDR3 DNA reads TGCGCCAGCAGCAGCGGGACTAGCACCGGGGAGCTGTTTTTT. It translates to CASSSGTSTGELFF.

The V call is TRBV7-8, the J call TRBJ1-3; 11 nucleotides agree with TRBD1. Trimming cost V 5 bases and J 1 base; bases outside gene matches: 4. The CDR3 is 16 amino acids. From germline, CDR1 is SGHVS and CDR2 FQNEAQ. Here the CDR3 reads CASSLGTGGSGNTIYF. DNA of the CDR3: TGTGCCAGCAGCCTAGGGACAGGGGGTTCTGGAAACACCATATATTTT.

The V and J genes are TRBV13 and TRBJ1-1; D gene ambiguous. Germline V gene data show CDR1 as PRHDT and CDR2 as FYEKMQ (reference sequence). This CDR3 comprises 14 residues. V lost 3 bases to trimming and J lost 1 base, with 9 bases between them. CDR3 DNA: TGTGCCAGCAGCTTCCCCTCAGGGAACACTGAAGCTTTCTTT. Amino acids: CASSFPSGNTEAFF.

The chain combines TRBV5-1 with TRBJ2-1; TRBD2 matches at 7 bases. CDR1 and CDR2 (germline): SGHRS, YFSETQ. This CDR3 has 13 amino acids. J gave up 6 bases and V 5 bases, and 5 bases lay outside the gene matches. This CDR3 is CASRTSSRNEQFF. The CDR3 coding sequence is TGCGCCAGCAGGACTAGCTCCCGCAATGAGCAGTTCTTC.